The clone carrying this TCR beta chain was seen a few times. Antigen unknown. This specimen belongs to a study of T-cell memory formation after mild COVID-19. Study as a whole: Largely, the TCR clusters proved donor specific. Findings and limits, study-wide: Mostly located in CM and EM were contracting CD4+ clones, with contracting CD8+ clones located in EMRA. Memory sampled before infection contained some responding clones, suggesting cross-reactive memory joined.

TCR alpha and TCR beta cDNA libraries with sample barcodes and UMIs came from 5'RACE using constant-segment primers. TCRdb re-called the 5' RACE reads through MiXCR, storing one row per CDR3 protein. This sample has 540,000 or so distinct CDR3 sequences, with roughly 20% found just once. This CDR3 has 13 residues. V shed 10 bases and J 7 bases; nucleotides not matched to a gene: 10. CDR1 is SGHVS and CDR2 is FQNEAQ in the germline V gene. The source of this sequence is an adult woman who had mild COVID-19 (a few samples of this study predate the infection). Cell type and time point are not known. The chain joins TRBV7-8 to TRBJ1-2; TRBD1 matches at 9 bases. Specimen: PBMCs or a T cell subset sorted from them (not recorded which). The CDR3 coding sequence is TGTGCCACCACCCCGGGACAGGGACGTGGCTACACCTTC. This encodes CATTPGQGRGYTF.